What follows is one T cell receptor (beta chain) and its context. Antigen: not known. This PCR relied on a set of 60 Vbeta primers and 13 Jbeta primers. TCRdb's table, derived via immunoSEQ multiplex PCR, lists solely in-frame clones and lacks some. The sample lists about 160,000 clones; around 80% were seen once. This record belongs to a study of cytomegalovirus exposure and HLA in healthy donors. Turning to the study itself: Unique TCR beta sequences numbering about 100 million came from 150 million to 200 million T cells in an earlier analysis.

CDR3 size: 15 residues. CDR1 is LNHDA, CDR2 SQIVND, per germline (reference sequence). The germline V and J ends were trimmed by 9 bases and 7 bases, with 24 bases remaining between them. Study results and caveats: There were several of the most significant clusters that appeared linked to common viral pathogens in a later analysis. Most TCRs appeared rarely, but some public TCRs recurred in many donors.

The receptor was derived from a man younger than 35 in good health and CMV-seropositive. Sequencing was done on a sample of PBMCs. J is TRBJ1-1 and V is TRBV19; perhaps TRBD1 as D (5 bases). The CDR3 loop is CASTSIPPGRGEAFF. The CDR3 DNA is TGTGCCAGCACATCGATCCCCCCCGGAAGGGGTGAAGCTTTCTTT. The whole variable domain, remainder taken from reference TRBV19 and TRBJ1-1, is DGGITQSPKYLFRKEGQNVTLSCEQNLNHDAMYWYRQDPGQGLRLIYYSQIVNDFQKGDIAEGYSVSREKKESFPLTVTSAQKNPTAFYLCASTSIPPGRGEAFFGQGTRLTVV.